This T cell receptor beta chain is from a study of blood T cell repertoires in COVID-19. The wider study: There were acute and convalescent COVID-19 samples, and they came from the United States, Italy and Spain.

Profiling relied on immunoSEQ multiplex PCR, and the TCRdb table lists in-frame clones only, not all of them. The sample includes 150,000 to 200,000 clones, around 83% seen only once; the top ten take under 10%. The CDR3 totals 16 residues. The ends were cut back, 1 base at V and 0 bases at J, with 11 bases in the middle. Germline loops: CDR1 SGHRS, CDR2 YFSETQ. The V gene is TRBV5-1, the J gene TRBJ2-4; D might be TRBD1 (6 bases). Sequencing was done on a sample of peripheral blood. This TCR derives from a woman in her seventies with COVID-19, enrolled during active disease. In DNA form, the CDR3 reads TGCGCCAGCAGCTTGATCCCAGGGGTAGCCAAAAACATTCAGTACTTC. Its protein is CASSLIPGVAKNIQYF.